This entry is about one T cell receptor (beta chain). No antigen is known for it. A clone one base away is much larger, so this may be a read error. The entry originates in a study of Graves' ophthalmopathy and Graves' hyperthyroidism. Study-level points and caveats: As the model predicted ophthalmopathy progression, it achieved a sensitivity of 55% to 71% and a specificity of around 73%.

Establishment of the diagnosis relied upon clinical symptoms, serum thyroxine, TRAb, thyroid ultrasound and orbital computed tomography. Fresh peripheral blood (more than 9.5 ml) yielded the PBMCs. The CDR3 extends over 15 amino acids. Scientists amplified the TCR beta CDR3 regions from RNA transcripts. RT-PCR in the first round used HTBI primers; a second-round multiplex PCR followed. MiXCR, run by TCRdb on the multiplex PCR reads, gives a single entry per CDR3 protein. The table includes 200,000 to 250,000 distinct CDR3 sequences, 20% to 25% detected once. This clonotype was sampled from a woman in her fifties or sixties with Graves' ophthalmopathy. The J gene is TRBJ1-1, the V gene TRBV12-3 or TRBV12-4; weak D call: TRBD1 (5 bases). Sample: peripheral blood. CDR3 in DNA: TGTGGCAGCAGTTTTGTGCCAGGGATGAACACTGAAGCTTTCTTT. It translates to CGSSFVPGMNTEAFF.